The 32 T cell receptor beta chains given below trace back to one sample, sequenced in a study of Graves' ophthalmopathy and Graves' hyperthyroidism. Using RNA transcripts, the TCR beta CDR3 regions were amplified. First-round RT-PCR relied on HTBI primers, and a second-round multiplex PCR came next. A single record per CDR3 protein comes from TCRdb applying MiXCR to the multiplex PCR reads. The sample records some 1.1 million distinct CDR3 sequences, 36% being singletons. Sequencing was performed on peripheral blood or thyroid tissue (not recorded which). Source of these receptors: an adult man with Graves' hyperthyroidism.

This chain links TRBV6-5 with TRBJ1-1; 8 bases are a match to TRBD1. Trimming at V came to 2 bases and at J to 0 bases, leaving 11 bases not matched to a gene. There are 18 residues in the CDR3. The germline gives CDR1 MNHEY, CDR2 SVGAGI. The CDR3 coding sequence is TGTGCCAGCAGTTACAGAAGGGGACAGGCCCTGGTGAACACTGAAGCTTTCTTT. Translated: CASSYRRGQALVNTEAFF.

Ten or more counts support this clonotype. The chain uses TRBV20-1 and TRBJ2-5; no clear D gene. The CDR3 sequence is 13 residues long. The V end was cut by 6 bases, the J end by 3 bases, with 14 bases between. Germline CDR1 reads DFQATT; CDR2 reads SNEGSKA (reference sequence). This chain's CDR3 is CSANGVVEETQYF. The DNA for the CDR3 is TGCAGTGCCAATGGAGTGGTTGAAGAGACCCAGTACTTC.

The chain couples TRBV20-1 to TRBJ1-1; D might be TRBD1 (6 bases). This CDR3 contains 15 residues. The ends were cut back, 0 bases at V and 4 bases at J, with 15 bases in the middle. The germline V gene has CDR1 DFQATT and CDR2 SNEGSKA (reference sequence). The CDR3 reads CSARDFGGAGTEAFF. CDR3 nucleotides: TGCAGTGCTAGAGATTTTGGGGGCGCGGGCACTGAAGCTTTCTTT.

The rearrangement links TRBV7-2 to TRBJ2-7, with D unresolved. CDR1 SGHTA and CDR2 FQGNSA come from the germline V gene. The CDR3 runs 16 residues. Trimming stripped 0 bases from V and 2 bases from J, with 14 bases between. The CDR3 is CASSLALTEKTYEQYF. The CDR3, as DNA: TGTGCCAGCAGCTTAGCTCTAACAGAAAAGACCTACGAGCAGTACTTC.

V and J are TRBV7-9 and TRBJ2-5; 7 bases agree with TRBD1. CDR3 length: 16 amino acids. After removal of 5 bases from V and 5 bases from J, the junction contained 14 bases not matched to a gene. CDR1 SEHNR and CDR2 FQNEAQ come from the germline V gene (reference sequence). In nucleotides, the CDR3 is TGTGCCAGCAGCCACGGCTCGTACAGGGGAAAGGAGACCCAGTACTTC. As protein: CASSHGSYRGKETQYF.

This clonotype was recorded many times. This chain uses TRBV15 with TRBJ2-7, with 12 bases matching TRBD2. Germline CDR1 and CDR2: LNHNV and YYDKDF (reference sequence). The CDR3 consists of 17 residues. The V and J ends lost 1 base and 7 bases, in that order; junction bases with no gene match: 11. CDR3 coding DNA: TGTGCCACCAGCAGAGGACTAGCGGGAGTAGGGGTCGGGGAGCAGTACTTC. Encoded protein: CATSRGLAGVGVGEQYF.

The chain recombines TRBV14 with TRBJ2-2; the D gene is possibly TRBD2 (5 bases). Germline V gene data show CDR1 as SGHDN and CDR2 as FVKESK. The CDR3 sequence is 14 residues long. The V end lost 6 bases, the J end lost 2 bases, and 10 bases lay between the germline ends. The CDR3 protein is CASRPDYNTGELFF. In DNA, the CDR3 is TGTGCCAGCAGGCCCGACTACAACACCGGGGAGCTGTTTTTT.

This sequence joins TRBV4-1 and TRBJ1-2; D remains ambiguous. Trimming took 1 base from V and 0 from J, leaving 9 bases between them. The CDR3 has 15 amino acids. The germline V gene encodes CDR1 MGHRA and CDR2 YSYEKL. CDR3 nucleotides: TGCGCCAGCAGCCAAGCCAAGAACCCTAACTATGGCTACACCTTC. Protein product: CASSQAKNPNYGYTF.

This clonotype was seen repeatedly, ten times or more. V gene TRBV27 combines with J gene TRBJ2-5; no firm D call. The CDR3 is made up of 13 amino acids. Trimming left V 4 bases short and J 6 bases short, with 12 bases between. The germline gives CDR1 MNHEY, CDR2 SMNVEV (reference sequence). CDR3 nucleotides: TGTGCCAGCAGTTACGACCCTCAGCAGACCCAGTACTTC. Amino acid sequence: CASSYDPQQTQYF.

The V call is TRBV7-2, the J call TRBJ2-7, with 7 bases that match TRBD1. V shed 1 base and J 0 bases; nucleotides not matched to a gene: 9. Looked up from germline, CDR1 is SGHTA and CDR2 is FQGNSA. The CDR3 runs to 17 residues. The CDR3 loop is CASSLGGTGTVSYEQYF. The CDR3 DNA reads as TGTGCCAGCAGCTTAGGGGGTACCGGGACAGTCTCCTACGAGCAGTACTTC.

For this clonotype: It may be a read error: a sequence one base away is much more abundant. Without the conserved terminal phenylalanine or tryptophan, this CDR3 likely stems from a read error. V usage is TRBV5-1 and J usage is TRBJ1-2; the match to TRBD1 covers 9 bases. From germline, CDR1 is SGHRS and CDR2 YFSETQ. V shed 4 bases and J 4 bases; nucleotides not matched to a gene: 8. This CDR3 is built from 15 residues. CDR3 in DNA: TGCGCCAGCAGCGCCCCGACAGGGGGAGGCTATGGCTACACCCTC. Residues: CASSAPTGGGYGYTL.

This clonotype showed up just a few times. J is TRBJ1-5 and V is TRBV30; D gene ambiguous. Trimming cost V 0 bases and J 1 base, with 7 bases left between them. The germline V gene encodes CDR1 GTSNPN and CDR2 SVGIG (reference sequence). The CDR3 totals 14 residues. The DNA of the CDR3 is TGTGCCTGGAGTGTTGGGGAAAGCAATCAGCCCCAGCATTTT. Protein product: CAWSVGESNQPQHF.

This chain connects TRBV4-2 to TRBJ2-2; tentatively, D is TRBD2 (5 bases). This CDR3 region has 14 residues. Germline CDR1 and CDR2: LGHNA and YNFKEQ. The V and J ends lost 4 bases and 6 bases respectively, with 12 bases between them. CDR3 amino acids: CASSPRGESGELFF. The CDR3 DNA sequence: TGTGCCAGCAGCCCCCGGGGAGAATCCGGGGAGCTGTTTTTT.

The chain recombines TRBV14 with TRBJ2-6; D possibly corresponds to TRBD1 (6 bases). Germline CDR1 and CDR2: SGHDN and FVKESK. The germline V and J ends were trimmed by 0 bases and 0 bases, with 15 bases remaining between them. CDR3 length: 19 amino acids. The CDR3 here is CASSQEGRTDRSGANVLTF. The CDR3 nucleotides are TGTGCCAGCAGCCAAGAAGGAAGGACAGATCGCTCTGGGGCCAACGTCCTGACTTTC.

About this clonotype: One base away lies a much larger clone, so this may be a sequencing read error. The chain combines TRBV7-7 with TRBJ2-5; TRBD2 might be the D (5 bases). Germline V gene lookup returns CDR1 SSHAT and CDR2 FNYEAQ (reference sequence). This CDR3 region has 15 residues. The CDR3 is CDSSLHGGPGETQYF. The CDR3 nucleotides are TGTGACAGCAGCTTACACGGCGGGCCCGGGGAGACCCAGTACTTC.

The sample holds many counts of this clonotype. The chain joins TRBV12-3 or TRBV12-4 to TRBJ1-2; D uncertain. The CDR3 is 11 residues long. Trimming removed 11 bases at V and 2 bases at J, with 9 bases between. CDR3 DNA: TGTGCCCTCTTTACCAACTATGGCTACACCTTC. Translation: CALFTNYGYTF.

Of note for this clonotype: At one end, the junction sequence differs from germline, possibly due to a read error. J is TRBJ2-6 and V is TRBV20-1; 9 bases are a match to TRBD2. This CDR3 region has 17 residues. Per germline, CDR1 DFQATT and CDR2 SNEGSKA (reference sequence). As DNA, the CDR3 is TGCAGTGCTAGAGACCAAGAAAGATCTAGCGGGGCCTACGTCCTGACTTTC. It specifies CSARDQERSSGAYVLTF.

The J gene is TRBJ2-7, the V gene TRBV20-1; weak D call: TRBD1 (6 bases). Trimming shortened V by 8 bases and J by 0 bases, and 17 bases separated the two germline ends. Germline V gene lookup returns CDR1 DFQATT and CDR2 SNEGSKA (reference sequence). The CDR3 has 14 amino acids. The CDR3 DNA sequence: TGCAGTCCTAAGGGGGAGAGGTCCTCCTACGAGCAGTACTTC. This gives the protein CSPKGERSSYEQYF.

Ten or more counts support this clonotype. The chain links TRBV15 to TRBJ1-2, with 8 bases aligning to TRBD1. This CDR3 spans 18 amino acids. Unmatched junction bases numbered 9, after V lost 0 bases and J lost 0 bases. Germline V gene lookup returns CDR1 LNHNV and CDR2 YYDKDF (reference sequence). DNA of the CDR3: TGTGCCACCAGCAGAGATAGCGGACAGGGCCCAGCTAACTATGGCTACACCTTC. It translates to CATSRDSGQGPANYGYTF.

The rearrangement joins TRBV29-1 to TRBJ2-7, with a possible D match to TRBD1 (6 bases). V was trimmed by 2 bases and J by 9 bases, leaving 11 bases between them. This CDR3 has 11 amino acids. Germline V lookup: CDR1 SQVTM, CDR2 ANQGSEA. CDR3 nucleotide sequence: TGCAGCGTTGAATGGGGGCAGGGGCAGTACTTC. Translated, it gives CSVEWGQGQYF.

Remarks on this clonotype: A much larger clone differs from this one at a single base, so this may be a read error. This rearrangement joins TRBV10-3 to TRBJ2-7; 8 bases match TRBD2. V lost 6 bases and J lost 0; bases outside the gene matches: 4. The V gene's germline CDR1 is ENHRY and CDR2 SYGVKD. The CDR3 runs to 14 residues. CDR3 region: CAIRGLESSYEQYF. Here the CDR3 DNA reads TGTGCCATCAGGGGACTAGAGAGCTCCTACGAGCAGTACTTC.

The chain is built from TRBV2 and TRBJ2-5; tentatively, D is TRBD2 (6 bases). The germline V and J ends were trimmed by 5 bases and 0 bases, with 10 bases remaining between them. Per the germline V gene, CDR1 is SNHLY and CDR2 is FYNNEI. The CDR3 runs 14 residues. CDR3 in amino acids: CASSRREHQETQYF. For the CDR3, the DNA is TGTGCCAGCAGTCGTCGGGAGCACCAAGAGACCCAGTACTTC.

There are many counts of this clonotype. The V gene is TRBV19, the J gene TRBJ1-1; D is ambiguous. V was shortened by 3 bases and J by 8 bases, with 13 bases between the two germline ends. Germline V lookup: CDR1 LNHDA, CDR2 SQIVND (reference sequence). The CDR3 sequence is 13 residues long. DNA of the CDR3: TGTGCCAGTAGTATCGGCCCCCAAGGAGAAGCTTTCTTT. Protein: CASSIGPQGEAFF. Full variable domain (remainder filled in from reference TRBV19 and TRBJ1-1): DGGITQSPKYLFRKEGQNVTLSCEQNLNHDAMYWYRQDPGQGLRLIYYSQIVNDFQKGDIAEGYSVSREKKESFPLTVTSAQKNPTAFYLCASSIGPQGEAFFGQGTRLTVV.

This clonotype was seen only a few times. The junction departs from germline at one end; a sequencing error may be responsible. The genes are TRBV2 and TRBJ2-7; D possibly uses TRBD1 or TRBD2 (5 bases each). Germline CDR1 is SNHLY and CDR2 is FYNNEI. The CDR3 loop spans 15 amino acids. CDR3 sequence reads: CVSSFMVGDPYEQYF. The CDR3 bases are TGTGTCAGCAGCTTCATGGTTGGGGACCCCTACGAGCAGTACTTC.

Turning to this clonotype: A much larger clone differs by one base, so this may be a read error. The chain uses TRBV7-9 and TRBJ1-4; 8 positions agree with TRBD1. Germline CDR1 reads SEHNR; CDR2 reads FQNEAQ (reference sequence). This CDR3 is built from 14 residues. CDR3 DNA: TGTGCCAGCAGCTTTGACAGGGGAAAAGAAAAACTGCTTTTT. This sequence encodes CASSFDRGKEKLLF.

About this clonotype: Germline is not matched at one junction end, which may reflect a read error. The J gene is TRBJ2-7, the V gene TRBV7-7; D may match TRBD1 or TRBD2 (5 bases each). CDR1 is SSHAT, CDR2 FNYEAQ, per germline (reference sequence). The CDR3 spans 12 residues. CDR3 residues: CASSLGTYERYF. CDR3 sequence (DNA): TGTGCCAGCAGCCTCGGGACCTACGAGCGGTACTTC.

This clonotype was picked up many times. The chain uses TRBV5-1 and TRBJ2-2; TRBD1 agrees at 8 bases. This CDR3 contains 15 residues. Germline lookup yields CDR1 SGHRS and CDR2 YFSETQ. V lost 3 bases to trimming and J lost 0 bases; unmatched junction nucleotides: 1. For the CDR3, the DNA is TGCGCCAGCAGCTGGACAGGGCCGAACACCGGGGAGCTGTTTTTT. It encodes CASSWTGPNTGELFF.

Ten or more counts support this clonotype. The CDR3 nucleotides are TGTGCCACCAGTGGCGGGCCGAACACCGGGGAGCTGTTTTTT. It encodes CATSGGPNTGELFF. The rearrangement joins TRBV24-1 to TRBJ2-2; possibly TRBD2 for D (5 bases). The CDR3 has 14 residues. V shed 5 bases and J shed 0 bases, with 6 bases lying between them. The germline V gene has CDR1 KGHDR and CDR2 SFDVKD.

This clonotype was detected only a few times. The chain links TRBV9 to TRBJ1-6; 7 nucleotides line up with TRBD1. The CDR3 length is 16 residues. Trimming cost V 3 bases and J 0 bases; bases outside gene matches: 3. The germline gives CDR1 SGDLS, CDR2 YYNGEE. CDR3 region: CASSGGQSSYNSPLHF. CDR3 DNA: TGTGCCAGCAGCGGGGGACAGAGCTCCTATAATTCACCCCTCCACTTT.

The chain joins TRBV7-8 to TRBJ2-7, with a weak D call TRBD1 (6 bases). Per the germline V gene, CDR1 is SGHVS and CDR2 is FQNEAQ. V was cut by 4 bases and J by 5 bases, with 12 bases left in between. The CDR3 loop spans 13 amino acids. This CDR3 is CASSSGGGDEQYF. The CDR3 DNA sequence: TGTGCCAGCAGCTCGGGTGGGGGCGACGAGCAGTACTTC.

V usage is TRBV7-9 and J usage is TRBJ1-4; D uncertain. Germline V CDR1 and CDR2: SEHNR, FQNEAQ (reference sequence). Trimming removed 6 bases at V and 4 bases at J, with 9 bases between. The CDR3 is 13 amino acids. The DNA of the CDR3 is TGTGCCAGCAGGGAACAGATTAATGAAAAACTGTTTTTT. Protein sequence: CASREQINEKLFF.

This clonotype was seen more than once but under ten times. The CDR3 loop is CASSIRGRESNQPQHF. The DNA for the CDR3 is TGTGCCAGTAGTATCAGGGGAAGGGAAAGCAATCAGCCCCAGCATTTT. The V and J genes are TRBV19 and TRBJ1-5, with D possibly TRBD1 on 6 matching bases. This CDR3 spans 16 amino acids. Deletions cut 3 bases from V and 1 base from J, with 13 bases between. Germline assignment: CDR1 LNHDA and CDR2 SQIVND (reference sequence).